This T cell receptor beta chain appears in the sequencing data of a study of T cell responses to AZD1222 COVID-19 vaccine (dated by TCRdb to the early 2020s). For context, the study as a whole: Because spike-specific TCR depth and breadth did not differ between the two schedules, AZD1222 recipients who got a second dose at roughly 4 weeks were pooled with those who got a second dose at roughly 12 weeks. A total of 230 or so trial participants underwent TCR sequencing, of whom some 210 received two doses of AZD1222 and about 25 received two doses of the MenACWY control vaccine. Trial participants were enrolled into age subgroups of 18-55, 56-69 and 70-plus years, which contained 148, 28 and 57 TCR-sequenced participants, respectively.

General conclusions and limits of the study: In the small 56-69-year group, the increase in depth fell short of significance, most likely because of low power. CD4 TCRs associated with the vaccine covered the entire spike protein, and the dominant responses were in regions 160-218 and 743-854. Because no day 14 peak-response samples were available, the repertoires could be characterized only after the peak T cell response. Conclusions about previously exposed vaccinees were limited because only six AZD1222 recipients were SARS-CoV-2 seropositive at baseline. A significant rise in spike-specific TCR breadth and depth was observed after two AZD1222 doses relative to day 0 and relative to MenACWY recipients. Epitopes outside the regions mutated in the B.1.351 and B.1.1.7 variants were reportedly recognized by nearly half of the unique spike-specific TCRs. Participants were mostly white British and included more females than males, and it was suggested by the authors that clonal diversity may have been underestimated.

The time point label here, explained by the study, means: baseline before first vaccination. The vaccinee samples were drawn from two UK trials, COV001 and COV002, one of which was a single-blind randomized controlled phase 2/3 trial testing AZD1222 (ChAdOx1 nCoV-19) in healthy adults. For TCRbeta chain sequencing, PBMC samples from trial participants were taken at day 0 and at day 28 after the second dose. Including cysteine and phenylalanine, the CDR3 has 13 amino acids. Of all the DNA, just the CDR3 is kept, 39 bases in frame from base 1. The V and J ends are trimmed by 3 bases and 7 bases, leaving 10 bases between them. Comments on this clone: The antigen it recognizes is unknown. Per-base qualities were not stored, and no clone one base away is much larger.

The CDR3 regions of human TCRbeta chains were analyzed by immunosequencing. From the authors' description of their analysis: Repertoire TCRs were checked for matches against a reference library of SARS-CoV-2-specific TCRs that had been generated using the MIRA antigen-specificity platform. Breadth was defined as the fraction of unique TCRs that were SARS-CoV-2-associated. Depth was defined as the fraction of total T cells that were SARS-CoV-2-associated. Using the MIRA data, each spike-specific TCR was assigned both to the spike region to which the TCR was reactive and to a CD4 or CD8 class. Log10-transformed breadth and depth values were compared by one-way ANOVA with Sidak's multiple comparisons tests. As stored in TCRdb, this immuneACCESS dataset retains in-frame rearrangements with V and J assigned. A fraction of the clones does not appear; measured against another copy, unresolved V genes explain less than half of the discrepancy, and the remainder lacks a known reason. The V and J calls and clone size were taken over from that table, and D and trimming were inferred from the DNA. The sample profile shows 70,000 or so clones; around nine tenths of them were found once. Around 24% of the sample comes from the top ten.

The V and J genes are TRBV12-3 or TRBV12-4 and TRBJ1-3; no D segment can be confidently identified. The clonotype originates from an adult in good health. The specimen comprised peripheral blood, sampled on day 0 of AZD1222 vaccination. This receptor has the CDR3 CASSFGQANTIYF. The DNA sequence follows: TGTGCCAGCAGTTTCGGGCAGGCCAACACCATATATTTT.